These 2 T cell receptor beta chains were all obtained from the same sample, sequenced in a study of Ad26.COV2.S vaccination and SARS-CoV-2 variants. As to treatment: 15 to 20 received Ad26.COV2.S at low or high dose, single or two shots; 5 received placebo; per-sample allocation not given. Collection of the samples took place on day 63 after the first injection of vaccine or placebo. Sequencing was performed with immunoSEQ multiplex PCR; in TCRdb, only in-frame clones are kept and a portion is missing. The table lists fewer than 500,000 clones, 89% of them singletons. This material consisted of peripheral blood, taken in a trial of Ad26.COV2.S vaccine versus placebo. These receptors were obtained from a person between 18 and 60 years old who received the Ad26.COV2.S COVID-19 vaccine or a placebo.

This CDR3 reads CASSLGGAHGYTF. The CDR3, as DNA: TGTGCCAGCAGTTTAGGCGGTGCTCATGGCTACACCTTC. J is TRBJ1-2 and V is TRBV12-3 or TRBV12-4; D uncertain. V was cut by 1 base and J by 6 bases, with 9 bases left in between. The CDR3 is 13 residues long.

This chain links TRBV2 with TRBJ1-1; 7 bases match TRBD1. In germline, CDR1 is SNHLY, CDR2 FYNNEI. V lost 6 bases, J lost 0 bases, and 1 base stayed unmatched. This CDR3 region has 13 residues. CDR3 DNA sequence: TGTGCCAGCAGGACAGGGTTGAACACTGAAGCTTTCTTT. This encodes CASRTGLNTEAFF. Drawing the rest from reference TRBV2 and TRBJ1-1, the complete variable domain is EPEVTQTPSHQVTQMGQEVILRCVPISNHLYFYWYRQILGQKVEFLVSFYNNEISEKSEIFDDQFSVERPDGSNFTLKIRSTKLEDSAMYFCASRTGLNTEAFFGQGTRLTVV.